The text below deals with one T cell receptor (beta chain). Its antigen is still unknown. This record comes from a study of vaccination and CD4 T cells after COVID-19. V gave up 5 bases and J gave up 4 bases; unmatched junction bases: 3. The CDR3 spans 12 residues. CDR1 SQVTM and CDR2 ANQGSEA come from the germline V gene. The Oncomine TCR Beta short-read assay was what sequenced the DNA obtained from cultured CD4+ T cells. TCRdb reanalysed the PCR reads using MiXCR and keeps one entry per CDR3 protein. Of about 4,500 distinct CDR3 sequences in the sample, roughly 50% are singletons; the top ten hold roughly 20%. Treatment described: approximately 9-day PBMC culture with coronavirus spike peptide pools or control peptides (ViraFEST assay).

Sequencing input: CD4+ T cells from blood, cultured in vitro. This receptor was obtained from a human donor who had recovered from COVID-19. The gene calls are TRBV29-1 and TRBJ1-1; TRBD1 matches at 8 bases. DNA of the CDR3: TGCAGCGTTTCTACAGGGGGCACTGAAGCTTTCTTT. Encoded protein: CSVSTGGTEAFF.